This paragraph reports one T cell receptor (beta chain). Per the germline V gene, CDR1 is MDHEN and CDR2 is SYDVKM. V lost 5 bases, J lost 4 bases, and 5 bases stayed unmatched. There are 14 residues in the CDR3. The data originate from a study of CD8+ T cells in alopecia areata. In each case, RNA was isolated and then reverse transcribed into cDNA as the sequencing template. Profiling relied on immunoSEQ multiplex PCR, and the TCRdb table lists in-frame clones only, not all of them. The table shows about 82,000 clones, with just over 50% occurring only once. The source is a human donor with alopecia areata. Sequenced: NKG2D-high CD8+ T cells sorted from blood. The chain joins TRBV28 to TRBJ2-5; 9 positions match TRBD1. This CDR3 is CASSPGQGRETQYF. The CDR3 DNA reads TGTGCCAGCAGTCCCGGACAGGGGCGAGAGACCCAGTACTTC.